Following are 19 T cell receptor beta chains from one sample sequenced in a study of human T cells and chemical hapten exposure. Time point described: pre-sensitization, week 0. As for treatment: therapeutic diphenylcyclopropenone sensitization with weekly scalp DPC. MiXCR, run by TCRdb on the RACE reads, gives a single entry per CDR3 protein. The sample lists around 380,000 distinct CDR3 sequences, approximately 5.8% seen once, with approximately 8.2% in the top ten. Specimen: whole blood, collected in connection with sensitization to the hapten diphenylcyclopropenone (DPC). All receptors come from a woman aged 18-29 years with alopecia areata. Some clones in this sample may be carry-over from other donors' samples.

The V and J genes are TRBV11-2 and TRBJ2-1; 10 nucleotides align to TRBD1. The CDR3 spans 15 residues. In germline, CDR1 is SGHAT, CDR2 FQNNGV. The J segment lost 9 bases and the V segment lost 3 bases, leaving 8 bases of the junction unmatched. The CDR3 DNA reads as TGTGCCAGCAGCTTCCCGACAGGGGGCTCGAGTGAGCAGTTCTTC. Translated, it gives CASSFPTGGSSEQFF.

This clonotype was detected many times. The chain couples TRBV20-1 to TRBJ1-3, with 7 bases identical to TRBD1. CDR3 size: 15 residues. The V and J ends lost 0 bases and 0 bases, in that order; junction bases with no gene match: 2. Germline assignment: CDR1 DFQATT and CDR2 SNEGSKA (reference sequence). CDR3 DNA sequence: TGCAGTGCTAGAGATCCAGGGGGCTCTGGAAACACCATATATTTT. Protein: CSARDPGGSGNTIYF.

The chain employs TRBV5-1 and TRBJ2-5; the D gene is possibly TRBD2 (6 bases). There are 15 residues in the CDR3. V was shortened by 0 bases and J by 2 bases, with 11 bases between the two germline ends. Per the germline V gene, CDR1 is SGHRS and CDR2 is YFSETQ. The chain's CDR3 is CASSLEKAGQETQYF. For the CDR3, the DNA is TGCGCCAGCAGCTTGGAGAAGGCGGGGCAAGAGACCCAGTACTTC.

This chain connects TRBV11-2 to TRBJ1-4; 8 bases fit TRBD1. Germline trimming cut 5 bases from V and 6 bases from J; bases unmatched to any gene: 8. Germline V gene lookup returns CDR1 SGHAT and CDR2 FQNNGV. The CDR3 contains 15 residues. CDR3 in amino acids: CASSAQGQGYEKLFF. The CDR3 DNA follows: TGTGCCAGCAGCGCCCAAGGACAGGGTTATGAAAAACTGTTTTTT.

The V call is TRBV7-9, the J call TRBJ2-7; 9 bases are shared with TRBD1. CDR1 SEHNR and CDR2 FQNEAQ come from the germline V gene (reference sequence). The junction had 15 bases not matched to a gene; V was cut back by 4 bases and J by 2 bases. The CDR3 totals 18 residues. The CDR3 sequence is CASSSTLSDRGTAYEQYF. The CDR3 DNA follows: TGTGCCAGCAGCTCAACCCTCTCGGACAGGGGTACAGCCTACGAGCAGTACTTC.

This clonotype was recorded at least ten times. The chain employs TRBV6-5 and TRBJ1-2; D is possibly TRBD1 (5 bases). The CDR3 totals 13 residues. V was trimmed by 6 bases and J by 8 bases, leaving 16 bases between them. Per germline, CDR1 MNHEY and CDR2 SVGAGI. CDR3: CASSRRGVGGYTF. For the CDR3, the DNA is TGTGCCAGCAGCCGTCGAGGGGTAGGCGGCTACACCTTC.

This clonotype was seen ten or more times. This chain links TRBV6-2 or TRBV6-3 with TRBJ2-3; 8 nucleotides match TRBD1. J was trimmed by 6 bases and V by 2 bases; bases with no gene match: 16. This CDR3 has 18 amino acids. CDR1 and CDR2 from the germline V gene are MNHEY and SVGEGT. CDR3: CASSYPTGVVIEVDTQYF. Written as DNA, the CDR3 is TGTGCCAGCAGTTACCCGACAGGGGTAGTAATAGAGGTCGATACGCAGTATTTT.

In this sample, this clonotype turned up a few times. The chain's CDR3 is CASRLRGEKLFF. As DNA, the CDR3 is TGTGCCAGTAGACTCCGGGGGGAAAAACTGTTTTTT. The gene calls are TRBV5-8 and TRBJ1-4, with D tentatively TRBD1 (5 bases). Germline CDR1 is SGHTS and CDR2 is YDEGEE. The CDR3 spans 12 residues. V was trimmed by 8 bases and J by 8 bases, leaving 13 bases between them.

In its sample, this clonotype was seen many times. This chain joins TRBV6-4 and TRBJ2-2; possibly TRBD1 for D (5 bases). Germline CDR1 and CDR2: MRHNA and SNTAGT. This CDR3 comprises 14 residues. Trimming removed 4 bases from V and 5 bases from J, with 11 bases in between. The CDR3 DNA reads TGTGCCAGCAGTGCCACCCAGGGTACCGGGGAGCTGTTTTTT. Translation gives CASSATQGTGELFF.

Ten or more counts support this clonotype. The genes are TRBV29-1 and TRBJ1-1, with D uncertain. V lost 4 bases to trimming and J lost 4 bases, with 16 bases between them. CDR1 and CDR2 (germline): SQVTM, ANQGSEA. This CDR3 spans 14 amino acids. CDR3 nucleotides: TGCAGCGTTGGGTTATTAGAGGGAGGCACTGAAGCTTTCTTT. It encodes CSVGLLEGGTEAFF.

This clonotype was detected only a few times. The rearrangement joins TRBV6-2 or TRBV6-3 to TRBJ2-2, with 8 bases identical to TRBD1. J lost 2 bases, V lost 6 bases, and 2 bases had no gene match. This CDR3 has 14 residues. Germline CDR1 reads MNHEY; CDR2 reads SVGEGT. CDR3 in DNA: TGTGCCAGCAGGGACAGGGTTAACACCGGGGAGCTGTTTTTT. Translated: CASRDRVNTGELFF.

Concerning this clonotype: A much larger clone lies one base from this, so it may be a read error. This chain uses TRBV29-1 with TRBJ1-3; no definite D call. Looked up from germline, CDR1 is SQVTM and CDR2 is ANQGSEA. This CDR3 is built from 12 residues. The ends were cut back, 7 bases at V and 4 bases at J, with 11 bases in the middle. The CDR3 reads CSAWLSGNTIYF. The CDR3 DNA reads TGCAGCGCTTGGCTATCCGGAAACACCATATATTTT.

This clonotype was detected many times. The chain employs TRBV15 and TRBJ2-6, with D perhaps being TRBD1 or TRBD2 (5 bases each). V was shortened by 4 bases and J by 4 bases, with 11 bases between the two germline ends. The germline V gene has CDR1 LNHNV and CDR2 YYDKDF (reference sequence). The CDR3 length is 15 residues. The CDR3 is CATSKGTQGANVLTF. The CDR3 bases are TGTGCCACCAGCAAGGGGACCCAAGGGGCCAACGTCCTGACTTTC.

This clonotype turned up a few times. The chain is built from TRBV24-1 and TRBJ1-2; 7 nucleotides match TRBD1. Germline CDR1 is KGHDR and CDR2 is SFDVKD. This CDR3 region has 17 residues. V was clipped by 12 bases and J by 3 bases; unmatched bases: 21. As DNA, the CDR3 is TGTGCCGTCTCGACAGGGTACGGGTCGCGCGATGACTATGGCTACACCTTC. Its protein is CAVSTGYGSRDDYGYTF.

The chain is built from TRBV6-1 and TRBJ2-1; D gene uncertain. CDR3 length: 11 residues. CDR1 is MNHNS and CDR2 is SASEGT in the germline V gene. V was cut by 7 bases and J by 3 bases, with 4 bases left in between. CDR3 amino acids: CASIYYNEQFF. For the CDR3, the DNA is TGTGCCAGCATATACTACAATGAGCAGTTCTTC.

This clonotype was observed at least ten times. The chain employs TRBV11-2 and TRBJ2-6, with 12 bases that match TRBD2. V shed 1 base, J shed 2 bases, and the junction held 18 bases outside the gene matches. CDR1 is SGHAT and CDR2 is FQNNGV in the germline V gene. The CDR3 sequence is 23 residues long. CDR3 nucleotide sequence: TGTGCCAGCAGCTTAGGCAGGACTGAGGCTAGCGGGGGGGTCCCGCCTGGGGCCAACGTCCTGACTTTC. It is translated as CASSLGRTEASGGVPPGANVLTF.

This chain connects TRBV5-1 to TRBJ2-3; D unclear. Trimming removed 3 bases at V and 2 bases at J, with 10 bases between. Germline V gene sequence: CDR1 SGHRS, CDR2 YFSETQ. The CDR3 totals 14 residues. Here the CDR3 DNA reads TGCGCCAGCAGCTCAAGACCTAACACAGATACGCAGTATTTT. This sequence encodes CASSSRPNTDTQYF.

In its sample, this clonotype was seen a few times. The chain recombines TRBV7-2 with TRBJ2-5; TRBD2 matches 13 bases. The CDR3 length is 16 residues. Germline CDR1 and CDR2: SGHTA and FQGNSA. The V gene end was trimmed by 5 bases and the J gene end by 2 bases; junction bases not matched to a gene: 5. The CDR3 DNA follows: TGTGCCAGCAGCCGGATACTAGCGGGGGGGCAAGAGACCCAGTACTTC. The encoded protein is CASSRILAGGQETQYF.

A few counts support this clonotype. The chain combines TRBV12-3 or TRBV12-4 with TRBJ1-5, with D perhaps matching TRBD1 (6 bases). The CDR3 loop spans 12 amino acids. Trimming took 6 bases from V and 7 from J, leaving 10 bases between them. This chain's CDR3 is CASRKQGQPQHF. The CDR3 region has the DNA TGTGCCAGCAGGAAACAGGGACAGCCCCAGCATTTT.